This T cell receptor beta chain was profiled in a study of T-cell reconstitution after alpha-beta-depleted transplantation in children. Unique molecular identifiers were used in preparing the TCRbeta library. TCRdb ran MiXCR on the PCR reads and lists one entry per CDR3 protein. The table has around 410,000 distinct CDR3 sequences, under 13% seen once. Trimming stripped 2 bases from V and 4 bases from J, with 17 bases between. Germline V gene lookup returns CDR1 LGHDT and CDR2 YNNKEL (reference sequence). The CDR3 contains 16 residues. The origin of this receptor is a human donor who donated a stem cell graft to a child with acute myeloid leukemia. The chain has TRBV3-1 and TRBJ1-2, with D possibly matching TRBD1 (5 bases). Sequenced material: PBMCs from the stem cell graft donor, taken from the stem cell graft. The CDR3 spells CASSQSAGTGPYGYTF. In DNA, the CDR3 is TGTGCCAGCAGCCAAAGCGCCGGGACGGGCCCCTATGGCTACACCTTC.